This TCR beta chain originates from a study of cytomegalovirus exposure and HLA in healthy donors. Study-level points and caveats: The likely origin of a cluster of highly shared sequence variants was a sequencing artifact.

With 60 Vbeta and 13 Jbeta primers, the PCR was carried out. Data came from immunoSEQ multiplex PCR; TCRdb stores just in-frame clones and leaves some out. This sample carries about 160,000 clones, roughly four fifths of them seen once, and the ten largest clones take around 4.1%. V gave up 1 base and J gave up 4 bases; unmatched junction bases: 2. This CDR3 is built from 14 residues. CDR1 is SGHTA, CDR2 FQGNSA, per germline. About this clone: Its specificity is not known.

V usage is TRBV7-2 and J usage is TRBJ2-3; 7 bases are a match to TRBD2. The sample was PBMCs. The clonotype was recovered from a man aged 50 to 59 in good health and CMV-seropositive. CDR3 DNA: TGTGCCAGCAGCTTAGGACTAGCCGCAGATACGCAGTATTTT. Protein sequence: CASSLGLAADTQYF.